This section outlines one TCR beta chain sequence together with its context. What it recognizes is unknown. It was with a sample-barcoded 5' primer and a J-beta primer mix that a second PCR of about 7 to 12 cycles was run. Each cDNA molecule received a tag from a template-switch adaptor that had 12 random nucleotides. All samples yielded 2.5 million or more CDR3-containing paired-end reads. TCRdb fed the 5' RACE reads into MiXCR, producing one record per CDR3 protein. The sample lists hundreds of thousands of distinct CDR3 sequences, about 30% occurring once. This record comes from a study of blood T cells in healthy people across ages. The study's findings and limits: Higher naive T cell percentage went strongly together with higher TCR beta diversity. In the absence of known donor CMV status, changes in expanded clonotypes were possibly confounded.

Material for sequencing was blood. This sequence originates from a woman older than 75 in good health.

For the CDR3, the DNA is TGTGCCAGCAGCTTAGCGCTCCGGGACAGGGGCCTCTATGGCTACACCTTC. Protein product: CASSLALRDRGLYGYTF. V gene TRBV7-8 combines with J gene TRBJ1-2; 10 bases agree with TRBD1. This CDR3 has 17 amino acids. Germline CDR1 is SGHVS and CDR2 is FQNEAQ. The V gene end was trimmed by 0 bases and the J gene end by 4 bases; junction bases not matched to a gene: 8.